This TCR beta chain was identified in a study of identical twins. General study results and limits: Within beta out-of-frame sequences, the excess sharing observed between twins was weaker. The more abundant beta clonotypes in cord blood had fewer insertions, and memory repertoires did not show this. Findings came from cross-sectional statistics, without long-term follow-up of donors.

The CDR3 length is 13 residues. Trimming shortened V by 3 bases and J by 7 bases, and 10 bases separated the two germline ends. A universal primer site was added by template switching, and unique molecular identifiers were carried by the cDNA. A single record per CDR3 protein comes from TCRdb applying MiXCR to the 5' RACE reads. The repertoire holds 650,000 to 800,000 distinct CDR3 sequences, 8.6% seen once, with 0.75% to 1% in the top ten. This clonotype has only a few counts. The antigen is unknown. Separately, the same data were catalogued under a study of yellow fever vaccine responses in identical twins.

The TCR originated in a woman aged 18-35 years in good health. The chain joins TRBV12-3 or TRBV12-4 to TRBJ2-1; D remains ambiguous. Sequencing input: PBMCs. Here the CDR3 reads CASSFQDWNEQFF. CDR3 DNA: TGTGCCAGCAGTTTCCAAGATTGGAATGAGCAGTTCTTC.